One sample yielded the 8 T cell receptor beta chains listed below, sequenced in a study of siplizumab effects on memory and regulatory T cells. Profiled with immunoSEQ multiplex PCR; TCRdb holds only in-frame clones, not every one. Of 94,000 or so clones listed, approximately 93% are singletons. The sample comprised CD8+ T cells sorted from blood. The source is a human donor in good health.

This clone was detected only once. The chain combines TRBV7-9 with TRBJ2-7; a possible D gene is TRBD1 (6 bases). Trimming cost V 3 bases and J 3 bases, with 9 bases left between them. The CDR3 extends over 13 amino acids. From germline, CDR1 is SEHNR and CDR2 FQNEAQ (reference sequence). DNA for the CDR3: TGTGCCAGCAGCTTCCAGGGGTTCTACGAGCAGTACTTC. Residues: CASSFQGFYEQYF.

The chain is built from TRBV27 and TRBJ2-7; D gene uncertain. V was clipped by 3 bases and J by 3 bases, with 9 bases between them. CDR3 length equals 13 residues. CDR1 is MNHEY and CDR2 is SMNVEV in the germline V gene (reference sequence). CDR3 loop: CASSLTPFYEQYF. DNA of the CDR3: TGTGCCAGCAGTTTGACTCCCTTCTACGAGCAGTACTTC.

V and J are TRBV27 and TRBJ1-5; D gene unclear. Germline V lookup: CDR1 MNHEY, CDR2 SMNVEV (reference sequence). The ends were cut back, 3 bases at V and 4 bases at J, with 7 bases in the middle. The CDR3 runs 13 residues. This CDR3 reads CASSFSGNQPQHF. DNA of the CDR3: TGTGCCAGCAGTTTCTCCGGGAATCAGCCCCAGCATTTT.

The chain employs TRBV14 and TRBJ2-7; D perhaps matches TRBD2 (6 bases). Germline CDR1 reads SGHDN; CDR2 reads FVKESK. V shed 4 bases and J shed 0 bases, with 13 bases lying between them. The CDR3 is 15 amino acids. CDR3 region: CASSPLAASSYEQYF. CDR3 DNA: TGTGCCAGCAGCCCTTTAGCGGCGAGCTCCTACGAGCAGTACTTC.

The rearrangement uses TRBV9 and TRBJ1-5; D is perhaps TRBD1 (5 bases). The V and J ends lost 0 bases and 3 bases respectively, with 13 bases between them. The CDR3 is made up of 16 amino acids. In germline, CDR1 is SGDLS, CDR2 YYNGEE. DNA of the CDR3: TGTGCCAGCAGCGTAGGCGGGGGGGGAAACAATCAGCCCCAGCATTTT. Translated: CASSVGGGGNNQPQHF.

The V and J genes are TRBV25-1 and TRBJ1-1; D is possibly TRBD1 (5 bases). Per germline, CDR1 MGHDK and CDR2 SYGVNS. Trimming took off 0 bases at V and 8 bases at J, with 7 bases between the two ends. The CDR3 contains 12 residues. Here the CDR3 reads CASSEYGGEAFF. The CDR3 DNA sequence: TGTGCCAGCAGTGAATACGGGGGGGAAGCTTTCTTT.

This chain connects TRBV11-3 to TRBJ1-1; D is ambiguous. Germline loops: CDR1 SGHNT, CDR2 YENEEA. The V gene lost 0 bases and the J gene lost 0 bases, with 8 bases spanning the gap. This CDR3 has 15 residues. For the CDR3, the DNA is TGTGCCAGCAGCTTAGATCCAGGACTGAACACTGAAGCTTTCTTT. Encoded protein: CASSLDPGLNTEAFF.

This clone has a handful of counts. CDR3 residues: CASSIGQTWCTF. The CDR3 DNA follows: TGTGCCAGCAGCATCGGACAGACTTGGTGCACCTTC. V and J are TRBV5-6 and TRBJ1-2, with a weak D call TRBD1 (6 bases). The CDR3 loop spans 12 amino acids. V dropped 4 bases and J dropped 13 bases, with 17 bases sitting between them. The germline CDR1 and CDR2 sequences are SGHDT and YYEEEE.